The rows below give T cell receptor beta chains drawn from one sample of a study of metastatic and nonmetastatic thyroid tumors. TCRdb re-analyzed the PCR reads through MiXCR. The table shows 15,000 to 20,000 clones, with around 16% occurring only once. The sample was blood. These receptors were collected from a female donor with papillary thyroid cancer or a benign thyroid nodule (not recorded which). Some clones in this sample may be carry-over from other donors' samples. The CDR3 runs from the conserved cysteine through the conserved F or W. D genes are given only for firm matches. Not every row has a clone size; where given, it reads once, few, many or a size class.

CDR3 length,J gene,clone size,V gene,D gene,CDR3 protein,CDR3 DNA
12,TRBJ1-2,many,TRBV29-1,TRBD1,CSARQGNYGYTF,TGCAGCGCTCGACAGGGGAACTATGGCTACACCTTC
15,TRBJ2-5,many,TRBV28,TRBD2,CASRSSGLGKETQYF,TGTGCCAGCAGGTCCTCGGGACTAGGAAAAGAGACCCAGTACTTC
15,TRBJ2-5,medium-sized,TRBV6-1,TRBD1,CASSGAGTGQETQYF,TGTGCCAGCAGTGGCGCCGGGACAGGGCAAGAGACCCAGTACTTC
15,TRBJ2-1,.,TRBV6-4,TRBD1,CASSESAGGLNEQFF,TGTGCCAGCAGTGAATCCGCAGGGGGTCTCAATGAGCAGTTCTTC
15,TRBJ2-2,few,TRBV5-1,.,CASSLFVGVTGELFF,TGCGCCAGCAGCTTGTTCGTGGGAGTCACCGGGGAGCTGTTCTTT
17,TRBJ2-3,many,TRBV5-1,.,CASSLLMGGLGTDTQYF,TGCGCCAGCAGCTTGTTGATGGGGGGTCTCGGCACAGATACGCAGTATTTT
13,TRBJ2-5,many,TRBV5-1,.,CASTLRGPETQYF,TGCGCCAGCACACTGCGGGGCCCAGAGACCCAGTACTTC
16,TRBJ1-6,many,TRBV5-1,.,CASSQGAGQNNSPLHF,TGCGCCAGCAGCCAAGGGGCAGGGCAAAATAATTCACCCCTCCACTTT
12,TRBJ1-4,many,TRBV20-1,.,CSAYSDNEKLFF,TGCAGTGCGTACAGCGACAATGAAAAACTGTTTTTT
15,TRBJ2-5,many,TRBV3-1,.,CASSQDGGFGETQYF,TGTGCCAGCAGCCAAGACGGGGGTTTCGGAGAGACCCAGTACTTC
14,TRBJ1-5,.,TRBV20-1,TRBD1,CSARTGLELQPQHF,TGCAGTGCAAGGACAGGTCTGGAACTCCAGCCCCAGCATTTT
15,TRBJ2-1,many,TRBV20-1,TRBD2,CSARDGLAVDNEQFF,TGCAGTGCTAGAGATGGACTAGCGGTGGACAATGAGCAGTTCTTC
13,TRBJ2-7,medium-sized,TRBV6-6,.,CASSYTGPGEQYF,TGTGCCAGCAGTTATACAGGGCCGGGCGAGCAGTACTTC
15,TRBJ2-1,medium-sized,TRBV6-1,TRBD2,CASSGAAGEWNEQFF,TGTGCCAGCAGTGGGGCAGCGGGAGAGTGGAATGAGCAGTTCTTC
16,TRBJ1-1,many,TRBV15,.,CATSREPQTVNTEAFF,TGTGCCACCAGCAGAGAACCCCAGACAGTGAACACTGAAGCTTTCTTT
13,TRBJ1-2,many,TRBV10-2,.,CASSDSRGSGYTF,TGCGCCAGCAGTGATTCTAGGGGGAGTGGCTACACCTTC
14,TRBJ2-7,.,TRBV5-1,TRBD1,CASSGLGQAYEQYF,TGCGCCAGCAGCGGACTCGGACAGGCCTACGAGCAGTACTTC